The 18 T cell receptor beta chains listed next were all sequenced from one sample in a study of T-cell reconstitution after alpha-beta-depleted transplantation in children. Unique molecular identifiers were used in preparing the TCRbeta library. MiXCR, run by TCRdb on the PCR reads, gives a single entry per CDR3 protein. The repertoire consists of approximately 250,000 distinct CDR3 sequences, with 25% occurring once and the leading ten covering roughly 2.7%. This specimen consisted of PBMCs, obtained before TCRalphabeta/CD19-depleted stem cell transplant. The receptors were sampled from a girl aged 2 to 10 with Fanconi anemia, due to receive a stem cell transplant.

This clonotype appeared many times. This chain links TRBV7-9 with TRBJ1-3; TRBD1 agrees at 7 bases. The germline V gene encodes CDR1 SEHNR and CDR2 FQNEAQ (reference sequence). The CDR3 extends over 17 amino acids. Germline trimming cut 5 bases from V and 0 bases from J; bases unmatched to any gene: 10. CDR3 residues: CASSTPRQGFSGNTIYF. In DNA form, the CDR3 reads TGTGCCAGCAGCACCCCCCGACAGGGCTTCTCTGGAAACACCATATATTTT.

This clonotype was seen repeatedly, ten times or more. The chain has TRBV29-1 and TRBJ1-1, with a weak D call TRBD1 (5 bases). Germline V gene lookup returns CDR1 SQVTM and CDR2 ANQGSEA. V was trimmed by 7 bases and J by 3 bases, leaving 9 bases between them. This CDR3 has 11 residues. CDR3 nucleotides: TGCAGCGCTCAGGGATACACTGAAGCTTTCTTT. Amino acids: CSAQGYTEAFF. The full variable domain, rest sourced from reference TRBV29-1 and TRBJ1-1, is SAVISQKPSRDICQRGTSLTIQCQVDSQVTMMFWYRQQPGQSLTLIATANQGSEATYESGFVIDKFPISRPNLTFSTLTVSNMSPEDSSIYLCSAQGYTEAFFGQGTRLTVV.

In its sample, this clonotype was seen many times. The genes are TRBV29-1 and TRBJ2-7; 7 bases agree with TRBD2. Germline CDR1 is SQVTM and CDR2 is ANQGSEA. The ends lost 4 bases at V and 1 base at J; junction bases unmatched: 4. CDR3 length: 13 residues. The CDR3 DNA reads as TGCAGCGTTGGGGAGGGACCTTCCTACGAGCAGTACTTC. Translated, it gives CSVGEGPSYEQYF.

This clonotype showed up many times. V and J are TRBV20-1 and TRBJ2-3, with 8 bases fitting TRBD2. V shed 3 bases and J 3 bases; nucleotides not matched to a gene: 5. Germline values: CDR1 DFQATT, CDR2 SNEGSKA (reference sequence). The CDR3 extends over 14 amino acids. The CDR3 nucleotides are TGCAGTGCTAGGACGGGGGGGACGACAGATACGCAGTATTTT. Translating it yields CSARTGGTTDTQYF.

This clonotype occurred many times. The CDR3 DNA reads as TGTGCCAGCAGTTTATCCCCCGTCAGTCTATATGGCTACACCTTC. Protein: CASSLSPVSLYGYTF. This chain uses TRBV12-3 or TRBV12-4 with TRBJ1-2; D unclear. The length of the CDR3 is 15 residues. V lost 2 bases to trimming and J lost 5 bases, with 15 bases between them.

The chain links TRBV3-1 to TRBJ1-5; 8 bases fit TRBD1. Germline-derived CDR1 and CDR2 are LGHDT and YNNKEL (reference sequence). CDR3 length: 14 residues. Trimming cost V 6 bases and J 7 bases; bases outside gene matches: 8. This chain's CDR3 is CASRETGGGQPQHF. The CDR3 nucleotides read TGTGCCAGCAGGGAAACAGGGGGAGGCCAGCCCCAGCATTTT.

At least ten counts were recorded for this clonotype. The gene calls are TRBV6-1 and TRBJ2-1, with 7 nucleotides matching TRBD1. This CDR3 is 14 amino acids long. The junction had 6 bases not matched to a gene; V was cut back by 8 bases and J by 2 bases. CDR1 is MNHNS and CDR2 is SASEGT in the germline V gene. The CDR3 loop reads CASGRTGAYNEQFF. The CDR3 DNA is TGTGCCAGCGGTAGAACAGGGGCCTACAATGAGCAGTTCTTC.

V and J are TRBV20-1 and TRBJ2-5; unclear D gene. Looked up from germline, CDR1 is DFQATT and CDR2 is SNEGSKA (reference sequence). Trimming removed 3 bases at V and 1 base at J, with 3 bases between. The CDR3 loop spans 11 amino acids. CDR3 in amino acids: CSASSQETQYF. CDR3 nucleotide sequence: TGCAGTGCTAGTTCCCAAGAGACCCAGTACTTC.

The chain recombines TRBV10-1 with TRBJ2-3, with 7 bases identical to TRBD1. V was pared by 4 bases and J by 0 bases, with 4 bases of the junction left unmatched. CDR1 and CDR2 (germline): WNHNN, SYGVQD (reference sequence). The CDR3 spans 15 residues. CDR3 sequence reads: CASSAGQSSTDTQYF. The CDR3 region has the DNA TGCGCCAGCAGTGCGGGACAGTCTAGCACAGATACGCAGTATTTT.

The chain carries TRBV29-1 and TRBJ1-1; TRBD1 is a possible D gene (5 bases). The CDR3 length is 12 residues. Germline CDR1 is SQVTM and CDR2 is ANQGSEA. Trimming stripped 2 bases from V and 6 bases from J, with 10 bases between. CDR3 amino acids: CSVEPGTAEAFF. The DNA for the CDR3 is TGCAGCGTTGAACCCGGGACGGCTGAAGCTTTCTTT.

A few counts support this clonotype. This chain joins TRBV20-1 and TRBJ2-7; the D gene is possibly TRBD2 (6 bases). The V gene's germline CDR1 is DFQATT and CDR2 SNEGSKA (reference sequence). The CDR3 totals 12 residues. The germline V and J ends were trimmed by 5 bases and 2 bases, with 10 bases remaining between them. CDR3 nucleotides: TGCAGTGCTCTAGGCGGGGCCTACGAGCAGTACTTC. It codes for CSALGGAYEQYF.

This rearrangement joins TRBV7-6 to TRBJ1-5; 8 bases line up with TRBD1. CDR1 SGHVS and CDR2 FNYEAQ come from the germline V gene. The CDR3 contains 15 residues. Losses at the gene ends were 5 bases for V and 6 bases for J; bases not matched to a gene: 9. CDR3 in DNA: TGTGCCAGCAGCGCCGGACAGGGTGTGAGTCAGCCCCAGCATTTT. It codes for CASSAGQGVSQPQHF.

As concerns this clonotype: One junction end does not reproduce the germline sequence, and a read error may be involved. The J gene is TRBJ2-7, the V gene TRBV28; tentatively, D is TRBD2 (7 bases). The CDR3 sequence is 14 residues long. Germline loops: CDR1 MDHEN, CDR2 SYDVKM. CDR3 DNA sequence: TGTGCCAGCAGTTTAAGCGGGACAAGCTACGAGGAGTACTTC. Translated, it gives CASSLSGTSYEEYF.

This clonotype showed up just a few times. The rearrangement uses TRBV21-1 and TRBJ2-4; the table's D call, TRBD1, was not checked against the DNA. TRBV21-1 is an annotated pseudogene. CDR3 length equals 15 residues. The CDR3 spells CASSTGTGGKNIQYF. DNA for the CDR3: TGTGCCAGCAGCACCGGGACAGGGGGCAAAAACATTCAGTACTTC.

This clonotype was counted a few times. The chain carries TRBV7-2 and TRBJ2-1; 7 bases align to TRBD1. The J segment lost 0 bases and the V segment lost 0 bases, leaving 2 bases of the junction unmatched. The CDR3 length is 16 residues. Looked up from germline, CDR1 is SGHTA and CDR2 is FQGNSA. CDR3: CASSLATGSSYNEQFF. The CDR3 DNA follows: TGTGCCAGCAGCTTAGCGACAGGGAGCTCCTACAATGAGCAGTTCTTC.

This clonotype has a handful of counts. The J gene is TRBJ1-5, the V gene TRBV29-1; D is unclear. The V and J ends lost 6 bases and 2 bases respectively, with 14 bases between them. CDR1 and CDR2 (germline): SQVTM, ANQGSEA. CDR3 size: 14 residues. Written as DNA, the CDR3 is TGCAGCGTGGCGGAGGGCTTGGGCAATCAGCCCCAGCATTTT. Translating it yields CSVAEGLGNQPQHF.

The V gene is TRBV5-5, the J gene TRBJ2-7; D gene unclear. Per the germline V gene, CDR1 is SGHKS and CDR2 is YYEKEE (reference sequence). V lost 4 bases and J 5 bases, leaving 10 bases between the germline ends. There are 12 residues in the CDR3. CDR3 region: CASSAGFDEQYF. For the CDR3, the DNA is TGTGCCAGCAGCGCCGGATTTGACGAGCAGTACTTC.

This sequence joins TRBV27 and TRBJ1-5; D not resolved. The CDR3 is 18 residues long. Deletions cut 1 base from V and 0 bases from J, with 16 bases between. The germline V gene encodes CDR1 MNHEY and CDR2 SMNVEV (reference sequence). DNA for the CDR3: TGTGCCAGCAGTTTATGGGGTCCCAGCACTTATAGCAATCAGCCCCAGCATTTT. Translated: CASSLWGPSTYSNQPQHF.